This T cell receptor beta chain was sequenced in a study of blood T cell repertoires in COVID-19. Across the whole study: Researchers got acute and convalescent COVID-19 samples from the United States, Italy and Spain. In each case, the material was cDNA or gDNA derived from T cells, B-cell-depleted T cells, or PBMCs.

In germline, CDR1 is SGDLS, CDR2 YYNGEE. Trimming stripped 3 bases from V and 4 bases from J, with 16 bases between. CDR3 length equals 15 residues. This clone was recorded only once. Method: immunoSEQ multiplex PCR; TCRdb's copy keeps in-frame clones and lacks some. Of 95,000 to 150,000 clones listed, roughly four fifths are singletons. This clonotype was obtained from a woman aged 50 to 60 with acute or convalescent COVID-19. The rearrangement links TRBV9 to TRBJ1-1; TRBD1 might be the D (5 bases). The sample was peripheral blood. In DNA, the CDR3 is TGTGCCAGCAGCGCGGCGGCAGGGTTGGGCACTGAAGCTTTCTTT. Encoded protein: CASSAAAGLGTEAFF.